This T cell receptor beta chain was obtained from a study of cytomegalovirus exposure and HLA in healthy donors (TCRdb year 2017). Turning to the overall study: In an earlier analysis of approximately 500 of the donors, 276 Gb of sequence data and 95 million to 130 million unique TCR beta sequences from some 170 million T cells were reported. On average, around 240,000 unique TCR beta nucleotide sequences were sequenced per donor among some 420 genotyped donors of the cohort, with 15% to 20% of those sequences being non-productive. Typing coverage varied by locus: roughly 629-640 donors for A, B, C, DRB1 and DQB1; approximately 520 for DQA1; around 570 for DPA1; around 490 for DPB1. To predict cytomegalovirus infection status, the study combined high-throughput TCR immunosequencing, statistical association of individual TCRs with disease status, and machine learning. To decide whether each TCR beta V gene segment behaved as functional or pseudogenic, an earlier analysis of some 600 of the donors relied on high-throughput TCR beta sequencing. Four to six DR-DQ haplotypes were handled as single units for association and clustering, since linkage in the cohort was strong. The study used immunosequencing to profile the T cell repertoires of approximately 640 subjects and linked those repertoires to cytomegalovirus serostatus. HLA typing covered class I and class II loci at four-digit resolution. Alongside the repertoire data, information on donor age, sex, ethnicity and CMV serostatus was compiled. The later analysis used no new phenotypic data to find candidate immune exposures, relying instead on TCR beta sequences and their occurrence across donors. In addition to the first cohort of around 670 subjects, a separate validation cohort of 120 different subjects was used. In a later analysis, previously published TCR beta repertoires from 666 donors were re-analyzed and high-resolution HLA genotyping was added so that TCR occurrence patterns could be studied. The study was designed to test whether signatures of past pathogen exposure could be identified by cataloging public T cell receptors. In a later genetic analysis, genome-wide SNP genotypes for about 65% of the roughly 700 donors were used, and that subset was treated as a discovery cohort. Among the approximately 430 genotyped donors, approximately 81% belonged to the genetic ancestry cluster associated with self-reported Caucasian donors. All discovery cohort repertoires had been generated using a single sequencing platform. An early release that covered about 640 HLA-typed donors contained about 300 gigabases of sequencing data and tens of millions of unique TCR sequences.

The cohort consisted of 600 to 700 healthy bone marrow donors. At the time of sampling, every cohort member was nominally healthy, though immune exposures that went unrecorded were likely present. The donor was CMV seronegative and belonged to the group of 350 or so seronegative cohort members. Every donor gave a peripheral blood sample, and the peripheral blood mononuclear cells from that sample were used for TCR beta sequencing. Genomic DNA extraction from the blood cell samples was performed with the Qiagen DNeasy Blood Extraction Kit. The library was produced with the immunoSEQ multiplex PCR assay. The multiplex PCR relied on a mix of 60 forward primers for TCR Vbeta segments and 13 reverse primers for TCR Jbeta segments. The CDR3 region of rearranged TCR beta genes was amplified from genomic DNA with a multiplex PCR assay. Amplified TCR beta libraries were sequenced as 87-base-pair reads on the Illumina HiSeq System. The paper's processing steps were these. In a later analysis, 70 million to 95 million unique TCR beta chains were counted across the roughly 610 repertoires, and roughly 9.9 million of these chains were shared by at least two donors. Raw reads were error-corrected and collapsed into unique sequences by a nearest-neighbor algorithm in which closely related sequences were merged to remove PCR and sequencing errors. CDR3 sequences were aligned to IMGT reference sequences to assign V, D and J gene segments. For a sequence to be retained, at least a six-nucleotide match to both a V gene segment and a J gene segment was required. A rearrangement was called productive if the CDR3 had no stop codons and remained in frame with V and J, and every other rearrangement was called non-productive. CDR3 was defined according to IMGT convention as the region running from the second conserved V-encoded cysteine to the conserved J-encoded phenylalanine. Sequences without an unambiguous match to a single V gene segment were excluded from the earlier analysis of several hundred of the donors. In an earlier analysis of 587 of the donors, V segments were called functional above 56.7% productive rearrangements and were called segregating when the between-donor standard deviation exceeded 5%. A statistical classification framework was developed to diagnose cytomegalovirus status using the catalog of TCR beta chain sequences. V and J gene assignment, in a later analysis, came from comparing TCR nucleotide sequences with IMGT/GENE-DB human TR gene sequences. A later analysis assigned CDR3 sequences and most-parsimonious VDJ recombination scenarios with the TCRdist pipeline. A later analysis defined each TCR beta chain by its CDR3 amino acid sequence plus V-gene family, and excluded reads lacking a unique V-gene family. As a way to deal with suspected cross-contamination and a sequencing artifact, a later analysis dropped 450 to 600 nucleotide sequences that were highly shared and had low generation probability. In a later analysis, a clonal expansion index was calculated for each public chain from normalized within-repertoire ranks of inferred template counts. In a later analysis, generation probabilities were computed using a VDJ recombination model fitted to out-of-frame rearrangements, and the results were checked against IGoR. In a later analysis, hypergeometric tests were used to score TCR-TCR, TCR-HLA and TCR-CMV co-occurrence, with a repertoire-size bias correction applied to TCR pairs. To estimate false discovery rates, a later analysis permuted the HLA or CMV assignments 20 times. In a later analysis, co-occurring TCRs were grouped with DBSCAN, and TCRdist sequence similarity was added when clustering was performed within HLA-allele-positive subsets. Co-occurrence clustering excluded repertoires with fewer than 30,000 or more than 120,000 public chains, plus five with anomalous nucleotide sharing. TCRdb stores this immuneACCESS table with in-frame sequences only. Part of the clones is absent; in the studies checked, under half of the shortfall reflects unresolved V genes, and no reason is known for the rest. V and J calls and clone size are given by that table; D and trimming were obtained from the DNA. Counted in this sample were about 52,000 clones; over 60% of them appeared once. About 9.3% of the sample is in the top ten clones.

From the germline V gene (reference sequence), CDR1 is SEHNR and CDR2 is FQNEAQ. Spanning cysteine to phenylalanine, the CDR3 consists of 14 amino acids. Of the read, only the CDR3 DNA is kept; its 42 bases are in frame from base 1. Trimmed from V: 3 bases; trimmed from J: 2 bases; junction bases lacking a gene match: 3. A single count supports this clone. Its target antigen remains unknown. Base qualities are not recorded, but no much larger clone differs from it by a single base. Broader findings and caveats from the paper: Most TCR sequences were seen in very few donors, while some public TCRs were found in many individuals. Broadly in line with IMGT annotations, most TCR beta V segments showed up in productive rearrangements about 90% or about 30% of the time in an earlier analysis of 587 of the donors. In the study, some 180 TCR beta chains were listed as associated with cytomegalovirus. A later genetic analysis reported fewer N-insertions in productive TCRs among donors in an Asian-associated ancestry cluster than the approximately 700-donor mean. Most CMV-associated TCR beta chains appeared to be HLA-restricted in a later analysis, and the HLA associations seemed to be driven largely by CMV exposure. When HLA alleles, especially DR and DQ, strongly co-occurred, attributing TCR associations to individual alleles was difficult. Because counts were too low, more than 15 rarely observed V segments, including chromosome 9 orphons, were left out of the earlier analysis of some 640 of the donors. The cohort was sequenced for TCR beta chains only, and without alpha or paired-chain data the features that could be detected were limited. In vitro tests confirmed that three of the cytomegalovirus-associated TCR beta chains recognize cytomegalovirus antigens. In a later analysis, 16,951 TCR beta sequences were associated with specific HLA alleles at a false discovery rate of 0.05. The 87-base-pair reads could not distinguish some IMGT-functional V segments, including TRBV6-2 and TRBV6-3, so those segments were excluded. In both the original and validation cohorts, the classifier was reported to diagnose cytomegalovirus status with high specificity and sensitivity. In a later genetic analysis, a missense DCLRE1C variant was associated with V-gene and J-gene trimming of TCR beta chains, and the association was replicated in an independent cohort. A cluster of highly shared sequence variants was judged likely to represent a technical artifact of the sequencing pipeline. A further reported finding was that TCR beta sequences accurately predicted the HLA-A and HLA-B alleles for most subjects in the first cohort. Correlated functional status among segregating V segments might reflect linkage disequilibrium, but an unknown experimental factor could not be ruled out. Several of the top co-occurrence clusters appeared to be linked to parvovirus B19, influenza, CMV and Epstein-Barr virus, according to a later analysis. A later analysis found that HLA-associated TCR beta chains were more clonally expanded and had lower generation probabilities than equally common non-associated chains. For the cohort, immune exposure information was limited to CMV serostatus. In a later analysis, TCR association rates were found to vary across HLA loci, with the most associated TCRs seen for DRB1 alleles and the fewest for HLA-C alleles. HLA typing was unavailable for some donors at each locus, so association tests used only the typed subset. According to the authors, the approach could potentially be generalized to other disease states and immunological phenotypes. The presence/absence analyses assumed that sequencing depth was roughly uniform across donors, and that assumption may not be true.

This chain joins TRBV7-9 to TRBJ1-1, and TRBD1 aligns with 7 junction nucleotides. This sequence originates from a woman in her fifties or sixties in good health and CMV-seronegative. Sequenced sample: PBMCs. The nucleotides read TGTGCCAGCAGCTTTGCAGGGGGAAACACTGAAGCTTTCTTT. Its coded protein is CASSFAGGNTEAFF.